Sequencing of this TCR beta chain was carried out in a study of cytomegalovirus exposure and HLA in healthy donors. As concerns this clone: The antigen is undetermined.

Notes on the study in general: Sequences of the TCR beta chain were said to predict the HLA-A and HLA-B alleles of most subjects accurately. The authors later found HLA-associated TCR beta chains more clonally expanded than equally common others. One cluster of highly shared sequence variants probably arose as a sequencing artifact. A later analysis linked 15,000 to 20,000 TCR beta sequences to HLA alleles at 0.05 false discovery rate.

In the PCR, 60 Vbeta and 13 Jbeta primers were used. Clones were read by immunoSEQ multiplex PCR, and TCRdb kept only the in-frame ones, dropping some. The sample has 93,000 or so clones, just under 85% seen once. The germline CDR1 and CDR2 sequences are SQVTM and ANQGSEA. V shed 7 bases and J shed 5 bases, with 20 bases lying between them. The CDR3 consists of 14 residues. The sequence derives from a woman under 30 in good health and CMV-seropositive. Sequencing input: PBMCs. The chain links TRBV29-1 to TRBJ2-5; tentatively, D is TRBD2 (6 bases). The CDR3 DNA follows: TGCAGCGCCTGGGGGACTCCTTCGTTCGAGACCCAGTACTTC. Translated: CSAWGTPSFETQYF.